This T cell receptor (beta chain) was sequenced for a study of monozygotic twins with inflammatory bowel disease. Through template switching, UMIs that included a 6-nucleotide sample barcode were added. After re-calling the 5' RACE reads, TCRdb lists one entry per CDR3 protein, DNA absent. Its clone listing holds approximately 400,000 distinct CDR3 sequences. The CDR3 is made up of 14 amino acids. Germline assignment: CDR1 DFQATT and CDR2 SNEGSKA (reference sequence). The material sequenced was blood. The receptor comes from a human donor with ulcerative colitis or Crohn's disease, or a healthy co-twin of an affected twin (not recorded which). The chain has TRBV20-1 and TRBJ2-5; absent DNA, TCRdb's TRBD2 call cannot be checked. CDR3 in amino acids: CSARSGLAEETQYF.